The sequence of this T cell receptor beta chain was determined in a study of T cell responses to AZD1222 COVID-19 vaccine (dated by TCRdb to the early 2020s). With respect to the entire study: AZD1222 recipients given second doses at about 4 weeks or at about 12 weeks were pooled, since spike-specific TCR depth and breadth were not found to differ between the two schedules. Trial participants were enrolled by age into subgroups of 18-55, 56-69 and 70-plus years, and around 150, 28 and 57 TCR-sequenced participants, respectively, were included in these subgroups. A total of 230 to 250 trial participants underwent TCR sequencing, of whom 200 to 220 received two doses of AZD1222 and some 25 received two doses of the MenACWY control vaccine. Study-wide findings and limitations: Because no day 14 peak-response samples were available, the repertoires could be characterized only after the peak T cell response. A significant rise in spike-specific TCR breadth and depth was observed after two AZD1222 doses relative to day 0 and relative to MenACWY recipients. The vaccine-associated CD4 TCRs covered the entire spike protein, and the dominant responses fell in regions 160-218 and 743-854. The 56-69-year group was small, and its depth increase did not reach significance, likely because of low power. Participants were mostly white British and included more females than males, and it was suggested by the authors that clonal diversity may have been underestimated. Epitopes outside the regions mutated in the B.1.351 and B.1.1.7 variants were reportedly recognized by nearly half of the unique spike-specific TCRs. Conclusions about previously exposed vaccinees are limited because only five or six AZD1222 recipients were SARS-CoV-2 seropositive at baseline.

What the time point label conveys for this sample: baseline before first vaccination. Samples from vaccinated people were obtained from the UK trials COV001 and COV002, which included a single-blind randomized controlled phase 2/3 trial of AZD1222 (ChAdOx1 nCoV-19) in healthy adults. Trial participant PBMC samples were collected at day 0 and day 28 after the second dose for TCRbeta chain sequencing. The CDR3 measures 17 amino acids from cysteine to phenylalanine. Just the 51-base CDR3 DNA is kept, in frame starting at base 1. V is clipped by 0 bases and J by 5 bases, and the sequence between their germline boundaries is 20 bases long. From a lookup of the germline V gene, CDR1 and CDR2 are SQVTM and ANQGSEA. The CDR3 regions of human TCRbeta chains were subjected to immunosequencing. The original methods were these. TCRs in the repertoires were matched against a reference library of SARS-CoV-2-specific TCRs that had been generated with the MIRA antigen-specificity platform. Breadth was defined as the fraction of unique TCRs that were SARS-CoV-2-associated. Depth was defined as the fraction of total T cells that were SARS-CoV-2-associated. Each spike-specific TCR was assigned to its reactive spike region and to a CD4 or CD8 class using the MIRA data. Log10-transformed breadth and depth values were compared by one-way ANOVA with Sidak's multiple comparisons tests. TCRdb obtained this table from immuneACCESS and retained in-frame rearrangements with V and J assigned. These tables miss some clones; where compared with another copy, unresolved V genes account for less than half of the shortfall, and the remainder is unexplained. V, J and clone size are those of that table, while D and trimming were read from the DNA. Within this sample are about 160,000 clones, with approximately 92% of them counted one time only. Jointly, the top ten make up 6.9% of the sample.

Comment on this clone: Its antigen is still unknown. Base qualities are not at hand, and no much larger clone is one base apart.

The rearranged segments are TRBV29-1 and TRBJ2-4, with no confident D gene call. This receptor was identified in an adult in good health. Specimen: peripheral blood, collected on day 0 of AZD1222 vaccination. The CDR3 sequence is CSVEDFSKAVGQNIQYF. The base sequence is TGCAGCGTTGAAGATTTCTCTAAGGCAGTGGGTCAAAACATTCAGTACTTC.